This TCR beta chain was captured by sequencing in a study of T-cell reconstitution after alpha-beta-depleted transplantation in children. Whole-study results and caveats: Surviving thymic progenitors and recipient T cells were the source of high TCRbeta diversity at day 60 in some patients. Expanded graft clones numbering several hundred reportedly gave rise to alpha-beta T cells about two months after transplant. By one year post-transplant, T-cell counts and diversity largely arose from T cells that were newly produced.

This CDR3 spans 18 amino acids. Germline loops: CDR1 LGHNA, CDR2 YNFKEQ. The V end lost 3 bases, the J end lost 0 bases, and 17 bases lay between the germline ends. Comment on this clonotype: Its antigen remains unidentified.

Unique molecular identifiers were used in preparing the TCRbeta library. TCRdb reprocessed the PCR reads with MiXCR, giving one entry per CDR3 protein. The table includes approximately 85,000 distinct CDR3 sequences, around an eighth detected once. The sample consisted of PBMCs, mostly from graft donor cells, taken 180 days after TCRalphabeta/CD19-depleted stem cell transplant. This chain connects TRBV4-2 to TRBJ2-2; possibly TRBD1 for D (6 bases). The clonotype comes from a male patient under 10 years old who had a stem cell transplant for acute lymphoblastic leukemia, so the T cells may come from the graft donor. The CDR3 reads CASSQGAGWGTNTGELFF. The CDR3 nucleotides read TGTGCCAGCAGCCAGGGGGCAGGCTGGGGCACGAACACCGGGGAGCTGTTTTTT.